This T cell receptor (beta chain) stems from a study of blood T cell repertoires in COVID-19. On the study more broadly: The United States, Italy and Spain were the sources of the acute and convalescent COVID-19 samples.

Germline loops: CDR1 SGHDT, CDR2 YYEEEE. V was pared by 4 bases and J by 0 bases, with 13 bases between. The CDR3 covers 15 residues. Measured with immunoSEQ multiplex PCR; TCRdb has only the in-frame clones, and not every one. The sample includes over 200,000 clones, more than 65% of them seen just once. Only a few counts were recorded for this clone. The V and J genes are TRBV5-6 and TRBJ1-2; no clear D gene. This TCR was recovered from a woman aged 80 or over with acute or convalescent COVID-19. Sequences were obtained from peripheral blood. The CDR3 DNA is TGTGCCAGCAGCCCCCCCGGGTCTTCTAACTATGGCTACACCTTC. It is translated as CASSPPGSSNYGYTF. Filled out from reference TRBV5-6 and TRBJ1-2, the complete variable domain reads DAGVTQSPTHLIKTRGQQVTLRCSPKSGHDTVSWYQQALGQGPQFIFQYYEEEERQRGNFPDRFSGHQFPNYSSELNVNALLLGDSALYLCASSPPGSSNYGYTFGSGTRLTVV.